This entry lists 29 T cell receptor beta chains sequenced from one sample in a study of blood T cells in healthy people across ages. The authors ran a second PCR of 7 to 11 cycles using a sample-barcoded 5' primer and a J-beta primer mix. A single record per CDR3 protein comes from TCRdb applying MiXCR to the 5' RACE reads. This table holds 900,000 to 950,000 distinct CDR3 sequences, about 27% found once. These data are also associated with another study on T cells of mothers and their children.

The material sequenced was blood. The origin of the receptors is a middle-aged woman in good health.

About this clonotype: A much more abundant neighbour one base away suggests this may be a read error. The chain combines TRBV12-3 or TRBV12-4 with TRBJ2-7; 7 bases map to TRBD1. The CDR3 is made up of 13 amino acids. The CDR3, as DNA: TGTGCCAGCAGTTCACAGGGGTTGTACGAGCAGAACTTC. Translating gives CASSSQGLYEQNF.

The chain links TRBV13 to TRBJ2-1; D ambiguous. Germline CDR1 and CDR2: PRHDT and FYEKMQ (reference sequence). Trimming took off 1 base at V and 13 bases at J, with 8 bases between the two ends. CDR3 length: 11 amino acids. Here the CDR3 DNA reads TGTGCCAGCAGCTTAGAAGCGATCCAGTTCTTC. As protein: CASSLEAIQFF.

The J gene is TRBJ2-2, the V gene TRBV7-2; 14 bases are shared with TRBD2. V lost 4 bases, J lost 7 bases, and 11 bases stayed unmatched. Germline V gives CDR1 SGHTA, CDR2 FQGNSA. The CDR3 has 18 residues. This chain's CDR3 is CASSSPRLAGGGHGELFF. As DNA, the CDR3 is TGTGCCAGCAGCTCACCCCGACTAGCGGGGGGGGGCCACGGGGAGCTGTTTTTT.

There are many counts of this clonotype. The V gene is TRBV20-1, the J gene TRBJ1-2; weak D call: TRBD1 (6 bases). Germline CDR1 is DFQATT and CDR2 is SNEGSKA (reference sequence). This CDR3 is built from 13 residues. V lost 2 bases, J lost 4 bases, and 11 bases lay in between. For the CDR3, the DNA is TGCAGTGCTAGATTCGACAGGCCCTATGGCTACACCTTC. This translates into CSARFDRPYGYTF.

There are many counts of this clonotype. The V call is TRBV5-1, the J call TRBJ2-5; no firm D call. V was trimmed by 5 bases and J by 2 bases, leaving 4 bases between them. The CDR3 totals 11 residues. Germline-derived CDR1 and CDR2 are SGHRS and YFSETQ. The CDR3 sequence: CASRLQETQYF. CDR3 sequence (DNA): TGCGCCAGCAGATTACAAGAGACCCAGTACTTC.

Many counts were recorded for this clonotype. V and J are TRBV20-1 and TRBJ1-5; D gene unclear. This CDR3 spans 16 amino acids. Trimming stripped 0 bases from V and 0 bases from J, with 12 bases between. Germline V CDR1 and CDR2: DFQATT, SNEGSKA (reference sequence). CDR3 DNA sequence: TGCAGTGCTAGAGATCCGGGCAGGCATAGCAATCAGCCCCAGCATTTT. It translates to CSARDPGRHSNQPQHF.

The table lists this clonotype with many counts. V and J are TRBV12-3 or TRBV12-4 and TRBJ2-5, with D tentatively TRBD2 (5 bases). The CDR3 runs 13 residues. V lost 6 bases and J 6 bases, leaving 14 bases between the germline ends. Here the CDR3 reads CASRREIMKTQYF. CDR3 nucleotide sequence: TGTGCCAGCAGGAGGGAAATTATGAAGACCCAGTACTTC.

This clonotype appeared a few times. CDR3 sequence (DNA): TGCAGTGCTAGAGATCAGCTAGCGGGAGGAGAGACCCAGTACTTC. This gives the protein CSARDQLAGGETQYF. This chain uses TRBV20-1 with TRBJ2-5, with 11 nucleotides matching TRBD2. There are 15 residues in the CDR3. The V gene's germline CDR1 is DFQATT and CDR2 SNEGSKA (reference sequence). The V and J ends lost 0 bases and 4 bases, in that order; junction bases with no gene match: 4.

The chain uses TRBV6-2 or TRBV6-3 and TRBJ2-1; 7 bases fit TRBD2. Germline loops: CDR1 MNHEY, CDR2 SVGEGT. CDR3 length equals 14 residues. V was pared by 6 bases and J by 9 bases, with 11 bases of the junction left unmatched. CDR3 loop: CASRPGLRLGEQFF. CDR3 sequence (DNA): TGTGCCAGCAGACCGGGACTACGTTTGGGTGAGCAGTTCTTC.

There are many counts of this clonotype. The V call is TRBV27, the J call TRBJ1-2; the D gene is possibly TRBD1 (6 bases). V gave up 5 bases and J gave up 4 bases, with 14 bases separating them. Germline CDR1 MNHEY, CDR2 SMNVEV (reference sequence). The CDR3 is 14 amino acids. The CDR3 reads CASSTGLRGYGYTF. DNA of the CDR3: TGTGCCAGCAGTACAGGGCTAAGGGGCTATGGCTACACCTTC.

As for this clonotype: At one of its ends the junction is not consistent with the germline gene, which may arise from a read error. The genes are TRBV9 and TRBJ2-3; the match to TRBD2 covers 8 bases. Germline V gene sequence: CDR1 SGDLS, CDR2 YYNGEE. This CDR3 has 14 amino acids. The CDR3 protein is CTSSAGLGIDTQYF. The CDR3 coding sequence is TGTACCAGCAGCGCGGGACTAGGTATTGATACGCAGTATTTT.

The chain joins TRBV20-1 to TRBJ2-3; the D gene is possibly TRBD2 (6 bases). The germline V and J ends were trimmed by 8 bases and 1 base, with 16 bases remaining between them. Germline loops: CDR1 DFQATT, CDR2 SNEGSKA (reference sequence). This CDR3 has 14 residues. CDR3 sequence: CSFLTSSGTDTQYF. The CDR3, as DNA: TGCAGTTTCCTAACTAGCTCGGGCACAGATACGCAGTATTTT.

This clonotype has a handful of counts. The V gene is TRBV7-2, the J gene TRBJ2-5; either TRBD1 or TRBD2 may fit D (5 bases each). Germline assignment: CDR1 SGHTA and CDR2 FQGNSA. There are 14 residues in the CDR3. V shed 5 bases and J shed 7 bases, with 17 bases lying between them. The CDR3 loop is CASSPYGDVWTQYF. DNA for the CDR3: TGTGCCAGCAGCCCTTACGGGGACGTCTGGACCCAGTACTTC.

The chain links TRBV7-2 to TRBJ2-2; tentatively, D is TRBD1 (5 bases). V lost 5 bases and J 5 bases, leaving 15 bases between the germline ends. The germline CDR1 and CDR2 sequences are SGHTA and FQGNSA. This CDR3 contains 15 residues. The CDR3 nucleotides are TGTGCCAGCAGCAGCGACCCAGGGTATACCGGGGAGCTGTTTTTT. It specifies CASSSDPGYTGELFF. The full variable domain, its missing parts supplied by reference TRBV7-2 and TRBJ2-2, is GAGVSQSPSNKVTEKGKDVELRCDPISGHTALYWYRQSLGQGLEFLIYFQGNSAPDKSGLPSDRFSAERTGGSVSTLTIQRTQQEDSAVYLCASSSDPGYTGELFFGEGSRLTVL.

This clonotype has just a few counts. CDR3 region: CASSLETGAPGELFF. For the CDR3, the DNA is TGCGCCAGCAGCTTGGAAACAGGGGCTCCCGGGGAGCTGTTTTTT. The chain carries TRBV5-1 and TRBJ2-2; 7 bases are shared with TRBD1. The CDR3 sequence is 15 residues long. CDR1 and CDR2 (germline): SGHRS, YFSETQ. The V segment lost 0 bases and the J segment 6 bases; nucleotides outside the gene matches: 5.

This clonotype was seen a few times. The DNA of the CDR3 is TGTGCCAGCAGCTTACTAGGGGATAAAAACATTCAGTACTTC. Encoded protein: CASSLLGDKNIQYF. The V call is TRBV7-2, the J call TRBJ2-4; possible D gene TRBD1, 5 bases. The CDR3 length is 14 residues. Per the germline V gene, CDR1 is SGHTA and CDR2 is FQGNSA. The ends were cut back, 2 bases at V and 4 bases at J, with 9 bases in the middle.

The chain recombines TRBV6-6 with TRBJ2-1, with TRBD2 matching over 7 bases. From germline, CDR1 is MNHNY and CDR2 SVGAGI (reference sequence). Trimming removed 5 bases from V and 1 base from J; junction bases left unmatched: 5. The CDR3 spans 15 residues. The CDR3: CASSQRSGSYNEQFF. CDR3 DNA sequence: TGTGCCAGCAGTCAACGTAGCGGGTCCTACAATGAGCAGTTCTTC.

This clonotype appeared a few times. The rearrangement uses TRBV9 and TRBJ2-4; possibly TRBD1 for D (6 bases). This CDR3 is built from 15 residues. CDR1 is SGDLS, CDR2 YYNGEE, per germline. Trimming cost V 0 bases and J 4 bases, with 11 bases left between them. The CDR3 nucleotides read TGTGCCAGCAGCGTAGATCTTGGACAGAAAAACATTCAGTACTTC. This translates into CASSVDLGQKNIQYF.

The rearrangement uses TRBV12-3 or TRBV12-4 and TRBJ2-5; no definite D call. TRBJ2-7 matches the DNA end more closely, so the J call is doubtful. This CDR3 comprises 12 residues. The CDR3 DNA follows: TGTGCCAGCAGCCCCGGGCTTTCCGAGCAGTACTTC. As protein: CASSPGLSEQYF.

The chain uses TRBV7-3 and TRBJ2-3, with a weak D call TRBD1 (6 bases). V was trimmed by 4 bases and J by 7 bases, leaving 18 bases between them. Germline CDR1 reads SGHTA; CDR2 reads FQGTGA. The CDR3 consists of 15 residues. CDR3 nucleotides: TGTGCCAGCAGCTGGGACCCGGGACAACTTTATACGCAGTATTTT. It yields the protein CASSWDPGQLYTQYF.

The gene calls are TRBV7-9 and TRBJ1-4; tentatively, D is TRBD1 (5 bases). The CDR3 loop spans 19 amino acids. Germline loops: CDR1 SEHNR, CDR2 FQNEAQ (reference sequence). Trimming cost V 4 bases and J 1 base, with 22 bases left between them. The CDR3 spells CASSSSDGLRQGTNEKLFF. CDR3 sequence (DNA): TGTGCCAGCAGCTCATCCGACGGCCTAAGGCAGGGAACTAATGAAAAACTGTTTTTT.

The rearrangement links TRBV5-1 to TRBJ1-4; no clear D gene. V was clipped by 1 base and J by 8 bases, with 9 bases between them. This CDR3 has 13 amino acids. Germline CDR1 SGHRS, CDR2 YFSETQ. Here the CDR3 DNA reads TGCGCCAGCAGCTTGACGGAGCCCGAAAAACTGTTTTTT. Its protein product is CASSLTEPEKLFF.

Points on this clonotype: This may be a read error, as it is one base from a much larger clone. The genes are TRBV29-1 and TRBJ1-1, with unresolved D. The V gene's germline CDR1 is SQVTM and CDR2 ANQGSEA. The CDR3 is 13 amino acids. For the CDR3, the DNA is TGCGGCGTTGAAGAGACGGACAACACTGAAGCTTTCTTT. It encodes CGVEETDNTEAFF.

The V call is TRBV20-1, the J call TRBJ2-5; D not certain. This CDR3 region has 15 residues. Between the trimmed V and J ends, which lost 0 bases and 5 bases, there was a span of 16 bases. Germline CDR1 and CDR2: DFQATT and SNEGSKA (reference sequence). DNA of the CDR3: TGCAGTGCTAGAGACCGGCAGATGTATGGGGAGACCCAGTACTTC. Amino acid sequence: CSARDRQMYGETQYF.

The chain links TRBV7-2 to TRBJ1-1; no reliable D call. V lost 4 bases and J 6 bases, leaving 15 bases between the germline ends. Germline V gene data show CDR1 as SGHTA and CDR2 as FQGNSA. The length of the CDR3 is 14 residues. The CDR3 DNA reads TGTGCCAGCAGCTCCCCGGAAGGGAGAGCTGAAGCTTTCTTT. It specifies CASSSPEGRAEAFF.

This clonotype was seen just once. The chain uses TRBV28 and TRBJ1-2, with TRBD1 identical over 9 bases. This CDR3 region has 15 residues. Germline V gene sequence: CDR1 MDHEN, CDR2 SYDVKM. V shed 5 bases and J 8 bases; nucleotides not matched to a gene: 12. CDR3 amino acids: CASSLLTGTGTGYTF. The CDR3 nucleotides are TGTGCCAGCAGTCTCTTAACCGGGACAGGGACCGGCTACACCTTC.

In this sample, this clonotype turned up many times. The CDR3 loop is CSATMPLQETQYF. The CDR3 bases are TGCAGTGCTACCATGCCCCTTCAAGAGACCCAGTACTTC. V is TRBV20-1 and J is TRBJ2-5; unclear D gene. Germline CDR1 reads DFQATT; CDR2 reads SNEGSKA (reference sequence). The CDR3 is 13 amino acids. V was shortened by 4 bases and J by 2 bases, with 11 bases between the two germline ends.

The chain recombines TRBV20-1 with TRBJ2-7; either TRBD1 or TRBD2 may fit D (5 bases each). CDR3 length equals 13 residues. Between the trimmed V and J ends, which lost 8 bases and 2 bases, there was a span of 16 bases. Germline lookup yields CDR1 DFQATT and CDR2 SNEGSKA (reference sequence). The CDR3 region has the DNA TGCAGTACCTCGACAGAGGGCCCCTACGAGCAGTACTTC. This codes for CSTSTEGPYEQYF.

The CDR3 nucleotides read TGTGCCAGCAGCTTGAATCATGGGGGGACTACCCACTATGGCTACACCTTC. It is translated as CASSLNHGGTTHYGYTF. The genes are TRBV5-6 and TRBJ1-2, with D perhaps TRBD1 (5 bases). With 1 base removed from V and 3 bases from J, the gap between germline ends came to 19 bases. Germline CDR1 is SGHDT and CDR2 is YYEEEE. The CDR3 spans 17 residues.